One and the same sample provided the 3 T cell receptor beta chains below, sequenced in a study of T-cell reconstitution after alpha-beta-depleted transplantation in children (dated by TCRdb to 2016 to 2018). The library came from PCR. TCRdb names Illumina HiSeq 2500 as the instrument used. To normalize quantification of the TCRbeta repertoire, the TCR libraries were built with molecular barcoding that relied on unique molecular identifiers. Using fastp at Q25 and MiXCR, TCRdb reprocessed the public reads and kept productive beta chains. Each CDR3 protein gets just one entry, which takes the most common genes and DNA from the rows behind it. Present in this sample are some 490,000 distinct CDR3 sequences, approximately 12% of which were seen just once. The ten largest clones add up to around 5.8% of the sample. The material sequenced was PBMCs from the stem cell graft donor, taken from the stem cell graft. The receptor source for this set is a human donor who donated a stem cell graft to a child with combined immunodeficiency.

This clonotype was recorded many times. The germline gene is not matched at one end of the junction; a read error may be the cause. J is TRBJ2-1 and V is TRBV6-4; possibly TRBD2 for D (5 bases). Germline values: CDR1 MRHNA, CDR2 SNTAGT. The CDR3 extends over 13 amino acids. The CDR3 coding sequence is TGTGCCAGCAGTGACGGGTGGGGAGATGATCAGTTCTTC. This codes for CASSDGWGDDQFF.

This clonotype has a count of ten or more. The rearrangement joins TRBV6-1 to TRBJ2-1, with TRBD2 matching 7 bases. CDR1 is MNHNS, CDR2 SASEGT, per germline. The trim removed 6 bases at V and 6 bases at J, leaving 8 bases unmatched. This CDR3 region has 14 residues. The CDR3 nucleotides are TGTGCCAGCAGCCCCTCATGGGGGGGCAATGAGCAGTTCTTC. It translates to CASSPSWGGNEQFF.

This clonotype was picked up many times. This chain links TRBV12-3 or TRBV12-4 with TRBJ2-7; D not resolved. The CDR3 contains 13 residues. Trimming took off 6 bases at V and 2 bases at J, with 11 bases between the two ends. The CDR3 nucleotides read TGTGCCAGCAGAACCGGACCCCCCTACGAGCAGTACTTC. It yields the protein CASRTGPPYEQYF.